This is a list of T cell receptor beta chains from one sample in a study of blood T cell repertoires in COVID-19. TCRdb's table, derived via immunoSEQ multiplex PCR, lists solely in-frame clones and lacks some. The sample holds about 200,000 clones, more than 70% seen once. The sequencing sample was made of peripheral blood. The receptor set was obtained from a man younger than 35 with active or convalescent COVID-19. The CDR3 runs from the conserved cysteine through the conserved F or W. A D gene is named only where the DNA matches it firmly. Size is stated for part of the rows, as once, few or many counts, or as a class when the clone is expanded.

V	J	D	size	CDR3	DNA
TRBV18	TRBJ1-2	TRBD1	-	CASSPRDSHNYGYTF	TGTGCCAGCTCACCTAGGGACAGCCATAACTATGGCTACACCTTC
TRBV5-1	TRBJ1-2	-	-	CASSLAGIYGYTF	TGCGCCAGCAGCTTGGCAGGGATCTATGGCTACACCTTC
TRBV29-1	TRBJ2-3	-	-	CSVVPPGSTDTQYF	TGCAGCGTTGTCCCCCCGGGATCAACAGATACGCAGTATTTT
TRBV5-8	TRBJ2-6	-	-	CASSLAFSGANVLTF	TGTGCCAGCAGCTTGGCATTCTCTGGGGCCAACGTCCTGACTTTC
TRBV6-5	TRBJ1-5	-	-	CASSPTVGPQHF	TGTGCCAGCAGTCCGACAGTAGGGCCCCAGCATTTT
TRBV9	TRBJ1-2	TRBD1	-	CASSVAGTAANYGYTF	TGTGCCAGCAGCGTAGCCGGGACAGCGGCTAACTATGGCTACACCTTC
TRBV5-4	TRBJ2-5	-	few	CASSFGGVWGQETQYF	TGTGCCAGCAGCTTCGGAGGGGTATGGGGCCAAGAGACCCAGTACTTC
TRBV5-6	TRBJ1-2	-	-	CASSTGAGWVGSGYTF	TGTGCCAGCAGCACCGGAGCTGGCTGGGTTGGGAGTGGCTACACCTTC
TRBV9	TRBJ2-5	-	once	CASSVATGGRQTQYF	TGTGCCAGCAGCGTAGCTACAGGAGGGAGGCAGACCCAGTACTTC
TRBV6-5	TRBJ1-4	TRBD1	-	CASSLSGQGGDKLFF	TGTGCCAGCAGCCTATCGGGACAGGGGGGCGACAAACTGTTTTTT
TRBV18	TRBJ2-7	-	-	CASSPTQGYEQYF	TGTGCCAGCTCACCAACCCAGGGCTACGAGCAGTACTTC
TRBV20-1	TRBJ1-1	TRBD1	-	CSASRQGAAMNTEAFF	TGCAGTGCTAGTCGGCAGGGGGCCGCGATGAACACTGAAGCTTTCTTT
TRBV12-3/TRBV12-4	TRBJ1-2	-	-	CASTKRRDYGYTF	TGTGCCAGCACCAAAAGGCGGGACTATGGCTACACCTTC